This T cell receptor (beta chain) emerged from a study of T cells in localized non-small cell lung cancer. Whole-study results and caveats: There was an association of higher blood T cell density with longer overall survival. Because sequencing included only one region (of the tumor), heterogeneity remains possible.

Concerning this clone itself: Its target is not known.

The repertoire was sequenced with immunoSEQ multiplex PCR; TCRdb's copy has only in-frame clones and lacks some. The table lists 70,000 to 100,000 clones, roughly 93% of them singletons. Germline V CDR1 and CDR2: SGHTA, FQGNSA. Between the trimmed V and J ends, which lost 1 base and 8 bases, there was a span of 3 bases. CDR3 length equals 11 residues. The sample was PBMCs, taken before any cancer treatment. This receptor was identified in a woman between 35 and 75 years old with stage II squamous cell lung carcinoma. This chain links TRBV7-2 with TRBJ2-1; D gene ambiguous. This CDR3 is CASSLGDEQFF. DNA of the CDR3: TGTGCCAGCAGCTTAGGTGATGAGCAGTTCTTC.